This T cell receptor (beta chain) was captured by sequencing in a study of cytomegalovirus exposure and HLA in healthy donors. General study results and limits: It has been reported that TCR beta sequences accurately predicted the HLA-A and HLA-B alleles of most subjects. In a later analysis, HLA-associated beta chains showed higher expansion and lower generation probabilities than comparable chains. Association of a missense DCLRE1C variant with TCR beta V- and J-gene trimming was reported in a later analysis.

Amplification used 60 Vbeta primers and 13 Jbeta primers. The authors' processing: Among the unique TCR beta chains that a later analysis counted, about 86 million in all, about 12 million were shared. Clones were sequenced by immunoSEQ multiplex PCR, and TCRdb holds only the in-frame ones, with some missing. The V and J calls and clone size come from that table; D and trimming were worked out from the DNA. The sample holds around 62,000 clones; just under 80% are singletons and the top ten take approximately 9.7%. Comments on this clone: The antigen is unknown.

Germline CDR1 and CDR2: SNHLY and FYNNEI. The CDR3 has 16 residues. V was pared by 3 bases and J by 2 bases, with 8 bases of the junction left unmatched. The sample comprised PBMCs. The clonotype was recovered from a man aged 35-49 years in good health and CMV-seronegative. The J gene is TRBJ2-7, the V gene TRBV2; TRBD2 agrees at 9 bases. The CDR3, as DNA: TGTGCCAGCAGTGACCCGACTAGCGGAGAAACCTACGAGCAGTACTTC. This encodes CASSDPTSGETYEQYF.